This is a list of T cell receptor beta chains from one sample in a study of blood T cell repertoires in COVID-19. The data were produced by immunoSEQ multiplex PCR, yet TCRdb's version contains in-frame clones alone and is incomplete. The sample carries more than 70,000 clones, about 85% recorded once. Material: peripheral blood. The receptors here all came from a man between 60 and 70 years old with acute or convalescent COVID-19. CDR3s include the opening cysteine and the closing phenylalanine or tryptophan. The D gene is left open where the match is weak. Clone size is not always given. Where it is, it says once, few, many or a class for expanded clones.

TRBV6-2/TRBV6-3	TRBD1	-	15	TRBJ1-2	CASSYSDRGGYGYTF	TGTGCCAGCAGTTACTCTGACAGGGGAGGTTATGGCTACACCTTC
TRBV12-3/TRBV12-4	-	-	13	TRBJ1-1	CASSPTANTEAFF	TGTGCCAGCAGCCCGACAGCGAACACTGAAGCTTTCTTT
TRBV11-3	-	-	15	TRBJ2-2	CASSLQGSNTGELFF	TGTGCCAGCAGCCTACAGGGATCGAACACCGGGGAGCTGTTTTTT
TRBV3-1/TRBV3-2	TRBD1	-	15	TRBJ1-1	CASSQDFDRVTEAFF	TGTGCCAGCAGCCAAGATTTCGACAGGGTAACTGAAGCTTTCTTT
TRBV11-3	-	-	15	TRBJ2-5	CASSLGSPGAETQYF	TGTGCCAGCAGCTTGGGTTCGCCAGGGGCAGAGACCCAGTACTTC
TRBV9	-	once	15	TRBJ2-1	CASSVAWQGRDEQFF	TGTGCCAGCAGCGTAGCTTGGCAGGGTAGGGATGAGCAGTTCTTC
TRBV11-2	TRBD1	-	15	TRBJ2-3	CASLHRTGYTDTQYF	TGTGCCAGCCTACATCGGACAGGGTATACAGATACGCAGTATTTT
TRBV5-1	-	-	15	TRBJ2-3	CASSPGEGVTDTQYF	TGCGCCAGCAGCCCCGGGGAGGGGGTCACAGATACGCAGTATTTT
TRBV15	TRBD1	-	15	TRBJ2-4	CATSRFGTGLNIQYF	TGTGCCACCAGCAGATTCGGGACAGGGTTAAACATTCAGTACTTC
TRBV7-9	TRBD1	-	14	TRBJ1-2	CASSRQGAVYGYTF	TGTGCCAGCAGTCGACAGGGGGCTGTGTATGGCTACACCTTC
TRBV18	TRBD1	-	17	TRBJ2-4	CASSPFGTGLAKNIQYF	TGTGCCAGCTCACCCTTCGGGACAGGTCTAGCCAAAAACATTCAGTACTTC
TRBV6-2/TRBV6-3	TRBD1	-	17	TRBJ1-1	CASSWEQQGALNTEAFF	TGTGCCAGCAGCTGGGAGCAACAGGGGGCGCTGAACACTGAAGCTTTCTTT
TRBV12-3/TRBV12-4	-	-	13	TRBJ1-4	CASRRRVSEKLFF	TGTGCCAGCAGACGCAGGGTCTCCGAAAAACTGTTTTTT
TRBV6-4	-	-	16	TRBJ2-3	CASSDWETFSTDTQYF	TGTGCCAGCAGTGATTGGGAGACTTTTAGCACAGATACGCAGTATTTT
TRBV7-8	TRBD2	-	16	TRBJ2-7	CASSLAASGGVYEQYF	TGTGCCAGCAGCTTAGCGGCTAGCGGGGGGGTATACGAGCAGTACTTC
TRBV19	-	few	14	TRBJ2-1	CASSSLAGSHEQFF	TGTGCCAGTAGTTCCCTCGCGGGATCTCATGAGCAGTTCTTC
TRBV6-1	TRBD1	-	13	TRBJ1-2	CASNRGTGEGYTF	TGTGCCAGCAATCGGGGGACAGGGGAGGGCTACACCTTC
TRBV12-3/TRBV12-4	-	-	13	TRBJ2-2	CASSLLGVGELFF	TGTGCCAGCAGCTTACTAGGTGTCGGGGAGCTGTTTTTT
TRBV6-5	TRBD1	-	14	TRBJ1-2	CASSRQGIDYGYTF	TGTGCCAGCAGCCGACAGGGGATCGACTATGGCTACACCTTC
TRBV7-3	TRBD2	-	15	TRBJ2-7	CASSPGLAGVYEQYF	TGTGCCAGCAGCCCCGGACTAGCGGGGGTTTACGAGCAGTACTTC
TRBV6-5	-	-	13	TRBJ1-3	CASKEGVRDTIYF	TGTGCCAGCAAAGAAGGGGTCCGGGACACCATATATTTT
TRBV27	-	-	14	TRBJ2-4	CASSRSGPGNIQYF	TGTGCCAGCAGCCGTAGTGGCCCGGGGAACATTCAGTACTTC
TRBV19	-	few	13	TRBJ1-6	CASSPRSGALRHF	TGTGCCAGTAGTCCGCGCTCAGGGGCCCTCCGGCACTTT
TRBV6-4	TRBD2	-	17	TRBJ2-2	CASSDYSSGGGTGELFF	TGTGCCAGCAGTGACTACTCCAGCGGGGGGGGCACCGGGGAGCTGTTTTTT
TRBV9	TRBD1	-	14	TRBJ1-5	CASSKNRGHQPQHF	TGTGCCAGCAGCAAGAACAGGGGGCACCAGCCCCAGCATTTT
TRBV4-3	-	-	14	TRBJ1-1	CASSQDEMNTEAFF	TGCGCCAGCAGCCAAGATGAGATGAACACTGAAGCTTTCTTT
TRBV20-1	-	-	14	TRBJ2-1	CSASSRFTYNEQFF	TGCAGTGCTAGTAGCAGGTTTACCTACAATGAGCAGTTCTTC
TRBV4-2	TRBD2	-	17	TRBJ2-1	CASSQEVIAGGPGEQFF	TGTGCCAGCAGCCAAGAGGTTATAGCGGGAGGGCCGGGGGAGCAGTTCTTC